These 31 T cell receptor beta chains originate from one sample sequenced in a study of T-cell memory formation after mild COVID-19. TCRdb fed the 5' RACE reads into MiXCR, producing one record per CDR3 protein. The sample holds roughly 620,000 distinct CDR3 sequences, over 15% seen once. Sequencing input: PBMCs or a T cell subset sorted from them (not recorded which). The receptors originated from an adult woman who had mild COVID-19 (a few samples of this study predate the infection). Cell type and time point are not known.

This clonotype was picked up many times. The V and J genes are TRBV5-1 and TRBJ2-1; D remains ambiguous. Germline V gene data show CDR1 as SGHRS and CDR2 as YFSETQ. The CDR3 has 12 amino acids. V lost 0 bases to trimming and J lost 5 bases, with 3 bases between them. Here the CDR3 DNA reads TGCGCCAGCAGCTTGGGTAACAATGAGCAGTTCTTC. Translating it yields CASSLGNNEQFF.

The rearrangement uses TRBV10-3 and TRBJ2-1, with D perhaps TRBD2 (6 bases). CDR1 and CDR2 from the germline V gene are ENHRY and SYGVKD. V shed 4 bases and J shed 6 bases, with 16 bases lying between them. The CDR3 has 15 amino acids. The CDR3 DNA reads TGTGCCATCAGTGCTGGGGTAGCGGCTATCAATGAGCAGTTCTTC. This codes for CAISAGVAAINEQFF.

This chain joins TRBV19 and TRBJ2-7, with 8 positions matching TRBD2. J lost 7 bases, V lost 7 bases, and 12 bases had no gene match. This CDR3 contains 14 residues. Germline values: CDR1 LNHDA, CDR2 SQIVND (reference sequence). CDR3 residues: CASTPTSIAGEQYF. In DNA, the CDR3 is TGTGCCAGTACCCCGACTAGCATAGCGGGGGAGCAGTACTTC.

There are a few counts of this clonotype. The DNA of the CDR3 is TGTGCCAGCAGCCGGAGTCGACAAGCCTCTGGAAACACCATATATTTT. Its protein is CASSRSRQASGNTIYF. This sequence joins TRBV14 and TRBJ1-3; no clear D. The V gene lost 4 bases and the J gene lost 0 bases, with 13 bases spanning the gap. CDR3 size: 16 residues. The V gene's germline CDR1 is SGHDN and CDR2 FVKESK.

This clonotype was recorded only once. V usage is TRBV5-1 and J usage is TRBJ2-5; 10 bases map to TRBD2. J lost 5 bases, V lost 3 bases, and 13 bases had no gene match. Germline values: CDR1 SGHRS, CDR2 YFSETQ. The CDR3 totals 17 residues. CDR3 sequence reads: CASSSLFSGGPGETQYF. The CDR3 bases are TGCGCCAGCAGCTCCCTATTTAGCGGGGGGCCCGGGGAGACCCAGTACTTC.

The V gene is TRBV7-9, the J gene TRBJ2-1; perhaps TRBD2 as D (5 bases). This CDR3 has 15 amino acids. Trimming pared 2 bases from V and 8 bases from J, leaving 16 bases between. The germline gives CDR1 SEHNR, CDR2 FQNEAQ (reference sequence). The CDR3 sequence: CASSLTADLTDEQFF. CDR3 DNA: TGTGCCAGCAGCTTAACAGCGGACCTTACTGATGAGCAGTTCTTC.

This clonotype was observed a handful of times. The rearrangement uses TRBV3-1 and TRBJ2-3; no definite D call. The CDR3 extends over 12 amino acids. Between the trimmed V and J ends, which lost 4 bases and 6 bases, there was a span of 8 bases. Germline CDR1 and CDR2: LGHDT and YNNKEL (reference sequence). Here the CDR3 DNA reads TGTGCCAGCAGCCTCCCCGGGGATACGCAGTATTTT. Encoded protein: CASSLPGDTQYF.

J is TRBJ2-2 and V is TRBV3-1; D remains ambiguous. V lost 4 bases and J lost 11, with 14 bases in between. The CDR3 runs to 13 residues. Germline-derived CDR1 and CDR2 are LGHDT and YNNKEL (reference sequence). The CDR3 DNA is TGTGCCAGCAGCCCGCCATACCCCGAAGAGCTGTTTTTT. Amino acid sequence: CASSPPYPEELFF. The full variable domain, with the rest looked up from reference TRBV3-1 and TRBJ2-2, is DTAVSQTPKYLVTQMGNDKSIKCEQNLGHDTMYWYKQDSKKFLKIMFSYNNKELIINETVPNRFSPKSPDKAHLNLHINSLELGDSAVYFCASSPPYPEELFFGEGSRLTVL.

This sequence joins TRBV6-6 and TRBJ2-7; TRBD1 aligns across 8 bases. The CDR3 runs to 16 residues. The germline CDR1 and CDR2 sequences are MNHNY and SVGAGI (reference sequence). The ends lost 5 bases at V and 3 bases at J; junction bases unmatched: 12. The CDR3 loop reads CASSDDRGLRGYEQYF. CDR3 DNA: TGTGCCAGCAGTGACGACAGGGGTCTCCGGGGCTACGAGCAGTACTTC.

This clonotype was observed a few times. The V gene is TRBV5-1, the J gene TRBJ2-2; D gene unclear. The V end was cut by 0 bases, the J end by 1 base, with 7 bases between. The V gene's germline CDR1 is SGHRS and CDR2 YFSETQ. The CDR3 spans 15 residues. CDR3 region: CASSLVAGNTGELFF. CDR3 sequence (DNA): TGCGCCAGCAGCTTGGTGGCAGGGAACACCGGGGAGCTGTTTTTT.

This clonotype was observed at least ten times. The chain joins TRBV25-1 to TRBJ2-2, with TRBD1 matching 8 bases. V dropped 3 bases and J dropped 3; count of bases not matched to a gene: 3. CDR1 is MGHDK and CDR2 is SYGVNS in the germline V gene. The CDR3 sequence is 15 residues long. This chain's CDR3 is CASSDQGAYTGELFF. The CDR3 DNA is TGTGCCAGCAGTGATCAGGGGGCGTACACCGGGGAGCTGTTTTTT.

This clonotype was observed a single time. The genes are TRBV4-3 and TRBJ2-7; 8 bases align to TRBD2. The CDR3 runs 15 residues. Per germline, CDR1 LGHNA and CDR2 YSLEER. J gave up 3 bases and V 4 bases, and 8 bases lay outside the gene matches. The CDR3 loop reads CASSPGVAGLYEQYF. CDR3 bases: TGCGCCAGCAGCCCTGGGGTAGCGGGACTCTACGAGCAGTACTTC.

The genes are TRBV6-2 or TRBV6-3 and TRBJ2-6; maybe TRBD1 (6 bases). V gave up 2 bases and J gave up 1 base, with 12 bases separating them. CDR1 is MNHEY, CDR2 SVGEGT, per germline. CDR3 length equals 17 residues. The CDR3 protein is CASSYRTVFSGANVLTF. The CDR3 DNA reads as TGTGCCAGCAGTTACAGGACAGTATTTTCTGGGGCCAACGTCCTGACTTTC.

The CDR3 region is CASSLSVGWREETQYF. The CDR3 DNA reads TGTGCCAGCAGCTTATCGGTCGGGTGGAGGGAAGAGACCCAGTACTTC. The V and J genes are TRBV7-8 and TRBJ2-5, with D perhaps TRBD2 (6 bases). There are 16 residues in the CDR3. Germline V gene sequence: CDR1 SGHVS, CDR2 FQNEAQ. V was cut by 2 bases and J by 3 bases, with 16 bases left in between.

A few counts support this clonotype. The gene calls are TRBV5-6 and TRBJ2-7; possibly TRBD1 for D (6 bases). V was pared by 6 bases and J by 6 bases, with 16 bases between. The CDR3 consists of 13 residues. CDR1 SGHDT and CDR2 YYEEEE come from the germline V gene. Here the CDR3 DNA reads TGTGCCAGCAACCGGGACATTGACGCCGAGCAGTACTTC. It is translated as CASNRDIDAEQYF.

Concerning this clonotype: Since a much larger clone is just one base distant, this may be a read error. The genes are TRBV7-6 and TRBJ2-3; unclear D gene. This CDR3 has 14 residues. Trimming took 5 bases from V and 3 from J, leaving 12 bases between them. Germline lookup yields CDR1 SGHVS and CDR2 FNYEAQ. CDR3 loop: CASSPHLRTDTQYF. The CDR3 DNA follows: TGTGCCAGCAGCCCCCACCTCAGAACAGATACGCAGTATTTT. The full variable domain, completed using reference TRBV7-6 and TRBJ2-3, is GAGVSQSPRYKVTKRGQDVALRCDPISGHVSLYWYRQALGQGPEFLTYFNYEAQQDKSGLPNDRFSAERPEGSISTLTIQRTEQRDSAMYRCASSPHLRTDTQYFGPGTRLTVL.

The chain has TRBV7-9 and TRBJ2-5; 7 bases fit TRBD1. Losses at the gene ends were 5 bases for V and 4 bases for J; bases not matched to a gene: 16. The germline V gene has CDR1 SEHNR and CDR2 FQNEAQ (reference sequence). The CDR3 totals 17 residues. The CDR3 DNA sequence: TGTGCCAGCAGCCTCGCCTCGGGGACAGCGACAGGAGAGACCCAGTACTTC. This gives the protein CASSLASGTATGETQYF.

The chain has TRBV12-3 or TRBV12-4 and TRBJ2-7; D tentatively fits TRBD1 or TRBD2 (5 bases each). The V end lost 1 base, the J end lost 8 bases, and 12 bases lay between the germline ends. CDR3 size: 13 residues. CDR3 loop: CASSLEVGVKQYF. The CDR3 nucleotides are TGTGCCAGCAGTTTAGAAGTGGGGGTAAAGCAGTACTTC.

This clonotype was counted only a few times. The chain employs TRBV3-1 and TRBJ2-3; a weak D match, TRBD2 (5 bases). Germline V gene data show CDR1 as LGHDT and CDR2 as YNNKEL (reference sequence). The CDR3 contains 15 residues. V lost 0 bases to trimming and J lost 14 bases, with 21 bases between them. The CDR3: CASSQDLEGSWYRYF. As DNA, the CDR3 is TGTGCCAGCAGCCAAGATCTAGAGGGCAGCTGGTATCGGTATTTT.

The chain employs TRBV29-1 and TRBJ1-2, with unresolved D. Germline V lookup: CDR1 SQVTM, CDR2 ANQGSEA. This CDR3 has 15 amino acids. The V end lost 0 bases, the J end lost 2 bases, and 13 bases lay between the germline ends. The CDR3 protein is CSVEDSQMPNYGYTF. The CDR3 region has the DNA TGCAGCGTTGAAGATTCGCAGATGCCGAACTATGGCTACACCTTC.

The gene calls are TRBV30 and TRBJ1-1; D is unclear. There are 13 residues in the CDR3. Germline CDR1 reads GTSNPN; CDR2 reads SVGIG (reference sequence). Trimming removed 5 bases at V and 1 base at J, with 11 bases between. The CDR3 sequence: CAWGRGGNTEAFF. CDR3 nucleotide sequence: TGTGCCTGGGGACGGGGAGGGAACACTGAAGCTTTCTTT. Full variable domain (rest looked up from reference TRBV30 and TRBJ1-1): SQTIHQWPATLVQPVGSPLSLECTVEGTSNPNLYWYRQAAGRGLQLLFYSVGIGQISSEVPQNLSASRPQDRQFILSSKKLLLSDSGFYLCAWGRGGNTEAFFGQGTRLTVV.

The chain uses TRBV3-1 and TRBJ1-2, with a possible D match to TRBD1 (5 bases). The CDR3 runs 16 residues. V dropped 4 bases and J dropped 6 bases, with 21 bases sitting between them. Germline CDR1 LGHDT, CDR2 YNNKEL (reference sequence). In DNA form, the CDR3 reads TGTGCCAGCAGCCTTACCGGGACTGTTTACGGTGATGGCTACACCTTC. Translated, it gives CASSLTGTVYGDGYTF.

The chain employs TRBV7-2 and TRBJ1-6; 7 bases align to TRBD1. Germline V gene lookup returns CDR1 SGHTA and CDR2 FQGNSA. This CDR3 contains 14 residues. V shed 5 bases and J 7 bases; nucleotides not matched to a gene: 5. The CDR3 region is CASSPRRGNSPLHF. In DNA form, the CDR3 reads TGTGCCAGCAGCCCCCGCAGGGGGAATTCACCCCTCCACTTT.

This clonotype has just a few counts. The chain recombines TRBV7-3 with TRBJ2-1, with TRBD2 matching over 7 bases. The V gene end was trimmed by 5 bases and the J gene end by 4 bases; junction bases not matched to a gene: 14. CDR3 size: 17 residues. Germline lookup yields CDR1 SGHTA and CDR2 FQGTGA. CDR3 in amino acids: CASSPVGSGSEYNEQFF. In nucleotides, the CDR3 is TGTGCCAGCAGCCCCGTGGGTAGCGGGTCCGAATACAATGAGCAGTTCTTC. Drawing the rest from reference TRBV7-3 and TRBJ2-1, the complete variable domain is GAGVSQTPSNKVTEKGKYVELRCDPISGHTALYWYRQSLGQGPEFLIYFQGTGAADDSGLPNDRFFAVRPEGSVSTLKIQRTERGDSAVYLCASSPVGSGSEYNEQFFGPGTRLTVL.

The sample holds a few counts of this clonotype. This chain joins TRBV10-3 and TRBJ2-3; TRBD2 might be the D (5 bases). Germline V gene lookup returns CDR1 ENHRY and CDR2 SYGVKD. V lost 2 bases to trimming and J lost 0 bases, with 6 bases between them. The CDR3 spans 14 residues. CDR3 coding DNA: TGTGCCATCAGTGAGGAGGGCAGCACAGATACGCAGTATTTT. This codes for CAISEEGSTDTQYF.

This clonotype was seen more than once but under ten times. The V call is TRBV7-9, the J call TRBJ2-5; D possibly corresponds to TRBD2 (7 bases). The germline V and J ends were trimmed by 5 bases and 3 bases, with 16 bases remaining between them. This CDR3 has 15 amino acids. CDR1 is SEHNR and CDR2 is FQNEAQ in the germline V gene (reference sequence). The CDR3 spells CASSPGAREKETQYF. The CDR3 DNA follows: TGTGCCAGCAGCCCAGGGGCGCGGGAGAAAGAGACCCAGTACTTC.

The chain couples TRBV12-5 to TRBJ2-1; D ambiguous. The CDR3 has 14 amino acids. The ends were cut back, 6 bases at V and 7 bases at J, with 16 bases in the middle. Germline CDR1 and CDR2: LGHNT and FRNRAP. CDR3 DNA sequence: TGTGCTAGTGGCCTCTCCGGAGTGGGGAATGAGCAGTTCTTC. This translates into CASGLSGVGNEQFF.

This clonotype turned up a few times. The V and J genes are TRBV20-1 and TRBJ1-5, with a weak D call TRBD1 (5 bases). Germline CDR1 and CDR2: DFQATT and SNEGSKA (reference sequence). Between the trimmed V and J ends, which lost 3 bases and 6 bases, there was a span of 18 bases. The CDR3 is 15 amino acids. CDR3 in amino acids: CSARGQGTVFQPQHF. CDR3 sequence (DNA): TGCAGTGCTAGGGGGCAGGGCACCGTCTTTCAGCCCCAGCATTTT.

V usage is TRBV7-9 and J usage is TRBJ2-1; 16 positions match TRBD2. J gave up 9 bases and V 5 bases, and 10 bases lay outside the gene matches. CDR3 length: 17 amino acids. Germline CDR1 SEHNR, CDR2 FQNEAQ (reference sequence). In DNA form, the CDR3 reads TGTGCCAGCAGCCCGCTTTTGGGACTAGCGGGAGGGACTGAGCAGTTCTTC. Translating it yields CASSPLLGLAGGTEQFF.

This clonotype was recorded a few times. This chain connects TRBV20-1 to TRBJ2-5; no clear D gene. The CDR3 runs 14 residues. Trimming left V 2 bases short and J 0 bases short, with 10 bases between. Germline assignment: CDR1 DFQATT and CDR2 SNEGSKA (reference sequence). Here the CDR3 reads CSARTTAYQETQYF. Here the CDR3 DNA reads TGCAGTGCTAGAACTACGGCGTACCAAGAGACCCAGTACTTC.

The V and J genes are TRBV11-2 and TRBJ2-2; D unresolved. Germline lookup yields CDR1 SGHAT and CDR2 FQNNGV. This CDR3 comprises 15 residues. V gave up 1 base and J gave up 6 bases, with 12 bases separating them. The CDR3 DNA sequence: TGTGCCAGCAGCTTAGGCAAGGCAGTGTCCGGGGAGCTGTTTTTT. Amino acids: CASSLGKAVSGELFF.